Following are 5 T cell receptor beta chains from one sample sequenced in a study of cytomegalovirus exposure and HLA in healthy donors. The PCR had 60 Vbeta and 13 Jbeta primers. This table comes from immunoSEQ multiplex PCR, and its TCRdb copy is limited to in-frame clones, with some not included. The table includes roughly 100,000 clones, 79% detected once. The specimen was PBMCs. Source of these receptors: a middle-aged man in good health and CMV-seropositive.

This chain joins TRBV27 and TRBJ2-7; 7 nucleotides agree with TRBD1. The CDR3 totals 14 residues. J gave up 3 bases and V 4 bases, and 6 bases lay outside the gene matches. Germline V gives CDR1 MNHEY, CDR2 SMNVEV (reference sequence). CDR3 in DNA: TGTGCCAGCAGTTCCCGACAGGGAAACTACGAGCAGTACTTC. This translates into CASSSRQGNYEQYF.

This clone was picked up a small number of times. This chain links TRBV5-4 with TRBJ2-7, with 10 nucleotides matching TRBD1. Trimming took 4 bases from V and 3 from J; bases not matched to a gene: 4. The germline gives CDR1 SGHNT, CDR2 YYREEE (reference sequence). The CDR3 runs 14 residues. CDR3 DNA sequence: TGTGCCAGCAGCCCGGGACAGGGGTACTACGAGCAGTACTTC. Translating gives CASSPGQGYYEQYF.

In its sample, this clone was seen once. V is TRBV30 and J is TRBJ2-7; 7 bases agree with TRBD2. CDR3 size: 15 residues. Per the germline V gene, CDR1 is GTSNPN and CDR2 is SVGIG (reference sequence). J lost 4 bases, V lost 2 bases, and 11 bases had no gene match. CDR3 loop: CAWSTGGPHTYEQYF. The CDR3 DNA reads as TGTGCCTGGAGTACGGGGGGACCACATACGTACGAGCAGTACTTC.

Turning to this clone: Other DNA sequences in this sample translate to the same CDR3. The rearrangement uses TRBV15 and TRBJ1-5; no clear D gene. V shed 1 base and J shed 1 base, with 5 bases lying between them. There are 14 residues in the CDR3. Per germline, CDR1 LNHNV and CDR2 YYDKDF (reference sequence). This CDR3 is CATSRGQSNQPQHF. The CDR3 region has the DNA TGTGCCACCAGCAGAGGGCAAAGCAATCAGCCCCAGCATTTT.

V and J are TRBV27 and TRBJ1-5; 7 positions agree with TRBD1. The ends lost 11 bases at V and 0 bases at J; junction bases unmatched: 7. The germline gives CDR1 MNHEY, CDR2 SMNVEV (reference sequence). The CDR3 is made up of 14 amino acids. The CDR3 bases are TGTGCCTCCTCAGGGGGGTATAGCAATCAGCCCCAGCATTTT. It translates to CASSGGYSNQPQHF.